These 21 T cell receptor beta chains were sequenced from one sample in a study of T cell responses to AZD1222 COVID-19 vaccine. Profiled with immunoSEQ multiplex PCR; TCRdb holds only in-frame clones, not every one. Here the sample spans 70,000 to 90,000 clones, approximately 80% being singletons. This sample comprised peripheral blood, obtained on day 0 of AZD1222 vaccination. The origin of the receptors is an adult in good health.

In this sample, this clone turned up a few times. The chain links TRBV7-8 to TRBJ2-7; the match to TRBD1 covers 8 bases. This CDR3 has 16 residues. Germline assignment: CDR1 SGHVS and CDR2 FQNEAQ. V shed 5 bases, J shed 5 bases, and the junction held 14 bases outside the gene matches. The CDR3 DNA follows: TGTGCCAGCAGCAAATTAGGGAACAGGGGGTTAGACGAGCAGTACTTC. It yields the protein CASSKLGNRGLDEQYF.

V gene TRBV30 combines with J gene TRBJ1-1, with no clear D. V was pared by 1 base and J by 1 base, with 7 bases between. The CDR3 totals 13 residues. Germline V gene data show CDR1 as GTSNPN and CDR2 as SVGIG (reference sequence). The CDR3 region has the DNA TGTGCCTGGAGTGGGCACAAGAACACTGAAGCTTTCTTT. This sequence encodes CAWSGHKNTEAFF. Looking up the rest from reference TRBV30 and TRBJ1-1 gives the full variable domain: SQTIHQWPATLVQPVGSPLSLECTVEGTSNPNLYWYRQAAGRGLQLLFYSVGIGQISSEVPQNLSASRPQDRQFILSSKKLLLSDSGFYLCAWSGHKNTEAFFGQGTRLTVV.

This clone was recorded once. This sequence joins TRBV2 and TRBJ2-2, with TRBD1 as a possible D gene (6 bases). The germline CDR1 and CDR2 sequences are SNHLY and FYNNEI. V shed 4 bases and J shed 3 bases, with 9 bases lying between them. This CDR3 has 14 amino acids. Here the CDR3 reads CASSVQGYTGELFF. In DNA, the CDR3 is TGTGCCAGCAGTGTACAGGGCTACACCGGGGAGCTGTTTTTT.

This chain uses TRBV27 with TRBJ1-6; D is unresolved. V was clipped by 6 bases and J by 9 bases, with 15 bases between them. The CDR3 consists of 14 residues. Germline CDR1 reads MNHEY; CDR2 reads SMNVEV (reference sequence). The CDR3 spells CASRSPQAISPLHF. CDR3 coding DNA: TGTGCCAGCAGATCGCCGCAGGCCATTTCACCCCTCCACTTT.

A few counts support this clone. This chain connects TRBV5-1 to TRBJ2-5; D unresolved. The ends were cut back, 3 bases at V and 4 bases at J, with 7 bases in the middle. This CDR3 region has 12 residues. Germline V gene lookup returns CDR1 SGHRS and CDR2 YFSETQ. DNA of the CDR3: TGCGCCAGCAGCTACGCCGGAGAGACCCAGTACTTC. Amino acid sequence: CASSYAGETQYF. Variable domain in full (rest from reference TRBV5-1 and TRBJ2-5): KAGVTQTPRYLIKTRGQQVTLSCSPISGHRSVSWYQQTPGQGLQFLFEYFSETQRNKGNFPGRFSGRQFSNSRSEMNVSTLELGDSALYLCASSYAGETQYFGPGTRLLVL.

This rearrangement joins TRBV9 to TRBJ2-3; D uncertain. The germline gives CDR1 SGDLS, CDR2 YYNGEE. CDR3 size: 13 residues. The V gene lost 5 bases and the J gene lost 6 bases, with 13 bases spanning the gap. CDR3 DNA: TGTGCCAGCAGTCTAGACGTTGGCGATACGCAGTATTTT. It yields the protein CASSLDVGDTQYF.

The V and J genes are TRBV4-3 and TRBJ2-5; 12 bases are a match to TRBD2. This CDR3 spans 16 amino acids. The junction had 4 bases not matched to a gene; V was cut back by 0 bases and J by 5 bases. Germline loops: CDR1 LGHNA, CDR2 YSLEER. CDR3 sequence reads: CASSQDRLAGDETQYF. The DNA of the CDR3 is TGCGCCAGCAGCCAAGACAGACTAGCGGGAGATGAGACCCAGTACTTC.

The chain recombines TRBV30 with TRBJ2-7, with 7 positions matching TRBD2. Germline V gene lookup returns CDR1 GTSNPN and CDR2 SVGIG (reference sequence). The CDR3 length is 14 residues. The trim removed 0 bases at V and 2 bases at J, leaving 4 bases unmatched. The CDR3 loop reads CAWSVGGTTYEQYF. The CDR3, as DNA: TGTGCCTGGAGTGTAGGTGGGACTACCTACGAGCAGTACTTC. The whole variable domain, filled in from reference TRBV30 and TRBJ2-7, reads SQTIHQWPATLVQPVGSPLSLECTVEGTSNPNLYWYRQAAGRGLQLLFYSVGIGQISSEVPQNLSASRPQDRQFILSSKKLLLSDSGFYLCAWSVGGTTYEQYFGPGTRLTVT.

This clone was seen a few times. This chain links TRBV19 with TRBJ1-4, with D unresolved. The CDR3 consists of 11 residues. Germline values: CDR1 LNHDA, CDR2 SQIVND (reference sequence). V lost 5 bases and J 6 bases, leaving 4 bases between the germline ends. Here the CDR3 reads CASSGYEKLFF. DNA for the CDR3: TGTGCCAGTAGTGGCTATGAAAAACTGTTTTTT. Drawing the rest from reference TRBV19 and TRBJ1-4, the complete variable domain is DGGITQSPKYLFRKEGQNVTLSCEQNLNHDAMYWYRQDPGQGLRLIYYSQIVNDFQKGDIAEGYSVSREKKESFPLTVTSAQKNPTAFYLCASSGYEKLFFGSGTQLSVL.

The chain employs TRBV24-1 and TRBJ2-1; 11 positions match TRBD1. The CDR3 spans 16 residues. V trimming: 4 bases; J trimming: 7 bases; junction bases outside the gene matches: 8. In germline, CDR1 is KGHDR, CDR2 SFDVKD. In DNA, the CDR3 is TGTGCCACCAGTGACCCTGGACAGGGGGCGAAAAATGAGCAGTTCTTC. This sequence encodes CATSDPGQGAKNEQFF.

This chain links TRBV6-6 with TRBJ1-2; perhaps TRBD1 as D (5 bases). The CDR3 sequence is 15 residues long. Germline CDR1 is MNHNY and CDR2 is SVGAGI (reference sequence). V lost 6 bases and J lost 1, with 15 bases in between. The CDR3 sequence is CASSTADSINYGYTF. CDR3 nucleotide sequence: TGTGCCAGCAGCACGGCCGACAGTATTAACTATGGCTACACCTTC.

The rearrangement links TRBV27 to TRBJ1-2; D remains ambiguous. Germline-derived CDR1 and CDR2 are MNHEY and SMNVEV (reference sequence). The CDR3 loop spans 12 amino acids. Deletions cut 2 bases from V and 8 bases from J, with 9 bases between. The CDR3 DNA reads TGTGCCAGCAGTTTAGACCTTCACGGCTACACCTTC. Its translation: CASSLDLHGYTF.

This rearrangement joins TRBV5-5 to TRBJ1-4, with 9 bases lining up with TRBD1. V lost 4 bases, J lost 5 bases, and 6 bases stayed unmatched. Germline assignment: CDR1 SGHKS and CDR2 YYEKEE (reference sequence). This CDR3 region has 15 residues. The CDR3 is CASSPTGGWNEKLFF. CDR3 in DNA: TGTGCCAGCAGCCCCACAGGGGGCTGGAATGAAAAACTGTTTTTT.

The gene calls are TRBV27 and TRBJ1-5; TRBD1 is a possible D gene (5 bases). The CDR3 is 14 residues long. The germline V and J ends were trimmed by 5 bases and 5 bases, with 13 bases remaining between them. Germline assignment: CDR1 MNHEY and CDR2 SMNVEV (reference sequence). The CDR3 loop is CASSAGRMDQPQHF. The DNA for the CDR3 is TGTGCCAGCAGTGCGGGACGGATGGATCAGCCCCAGCATTTT.

This clone has just a few counts. This sequence joins TRBV4-3 and TRBJ1-6, with D perhaps TRBD1 (5 bases). Trimming removed 1 base at V and 6 bases at J, with 10 bases between. CDR1 and CDR2 from the germline V gene are LGHNA and YSLEER. CDR3 length equals 15 residues. The CDR3 DNA reads as TGCGCCAGCAGCCAAGGTTACGGGACTAATTCACCCCTCCACTTT. This encodes CASSQGYGTNSPLHF.

This clone was observed a single time. This chain links TRBV14 with TRBJ2-3, with D unclear. This CDR3 region has 14 residues. Trimming cost V 2 bases and J 4 bases, with 10 bases left between them. Looked up from germline, CDR1 is SGHDN and CDR2 is FVKESK. The CDR3 spells CASSQTPAADTQYF. For the CDR3, the DNA is TGTGCCAGCAGCCAAACACCCGCCGCAGATACGCAGTATTTT.

The chain has TRBV7-8 and TRBJ2-2; TRBD1 is a possible D gene (6 bases). With 3 bases removed from V and 4 bases from J, the gap between germline ends came to 15 bases. This CDR3 region has 16 residues. Germline V lookup: CDR1 SGHVS, CDR2 FQNEAQ. In DNA, the CDR3 is TGTGCCAGCAGCTTCACAGGGAACGCCGGCACCGGGGAGCTGTTTTTT. This sequence encodes CASSFTGNAGTGELFF.

The chain couples TRBV28 to TRBJ1-3, with D unresolved. The V gene's germline CDR1 is MDHEN and CDR2 SYDVKM. The V and J ends lost 1 base and 4 bases respectively, with 11 bases between them. The CDR3 contains 15 residues. The CDR3 DNA reads TGTGCCAGCAGTTTATTTCCTCGGACCGGAAACACCATATATTTT. This translates into CASSLFPRTGNTIYF.

The V gene is TRBV10-3, the J gene TRBJ1-4; D gene ambiguous. Germline CDR1 reads ENHRY; CDR2 reads SYGVKD. This CDR3 has 14 amino acids. V was trimmed by 4 bases and J by 0 bases, leaving 6 bases between them. The CDR3: CAISGATTNEKLFF. The DNA of the CDR3 is TGTGCCATCAGTGGGGCAACAACTAATGAAAAACTGTTTTTT.

This chain uses TRBV5-1 with TRBJ2-1, with TRBD1 identical over 10 bases. This CDR3 is built from 16 residues. Trimming removed 0 bases from V and 6 bases from J; junction bases left unmatched: 6. Germline values: CDR1 SGHRS, CDR2 YFSETQ. CDR3 coding DNA: TGCGCCAGCAGCTTGGCCGGGACAGGGGTAGCCAATGAGCAGTTCTTC. Encoded protein: CASSLAGTGVANEQFF.

This clone was detected only a few times. This rearrangement joins TRBV28 to TRBJ2-3, with D perhaps TRBD1 (5 bases). Germline V CDR1 and CDR2: MDHEN, SYDVKM. The CDR3 contains 16 residues. The V gene lost 8 bases and the J gene lost 2 bases, with 20 bases spanning the gap. CDR3 DNA sequence: TGTGCCAGCGGTCGCCTAGTGGGGCTTAACACAGATACGCAGTATTTT. It yields the protein CASGRLVGLNTDTQYF. Supplemented by reference TRBV28 and TRBJ2-3, the full variable domain reads DVKVTQSSRYLVKRTGEKVFLECVQDMDHENMFWYRQDPGLGLRLIYFSYDVKMKEKGDIPEGYSVSREKKERFSLILESASTNQTSMYLCASGRLVGLNTDTQYFGPGTRLTVL.